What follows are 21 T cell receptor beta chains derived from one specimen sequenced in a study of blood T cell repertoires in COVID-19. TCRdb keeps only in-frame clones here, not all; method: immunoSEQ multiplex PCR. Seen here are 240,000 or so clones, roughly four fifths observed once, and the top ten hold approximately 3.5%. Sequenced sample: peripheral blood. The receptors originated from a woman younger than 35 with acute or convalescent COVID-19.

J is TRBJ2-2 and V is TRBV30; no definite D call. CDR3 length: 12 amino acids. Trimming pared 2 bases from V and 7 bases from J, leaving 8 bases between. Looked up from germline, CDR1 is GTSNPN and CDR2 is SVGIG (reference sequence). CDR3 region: CAWSFFRGELFF. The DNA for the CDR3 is TGTGCCTGGAGTTTTTTTCGCGGGGAGCTGTTTTTT.

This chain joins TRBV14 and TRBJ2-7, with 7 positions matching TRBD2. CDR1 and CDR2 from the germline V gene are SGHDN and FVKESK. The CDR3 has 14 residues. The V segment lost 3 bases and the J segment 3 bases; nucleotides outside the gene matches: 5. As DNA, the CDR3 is TGTGCCAGCAGCCAGGCGGGAGCGGTCTACGAGCAGTACTTC. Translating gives CASSQAGAVYEQYF.

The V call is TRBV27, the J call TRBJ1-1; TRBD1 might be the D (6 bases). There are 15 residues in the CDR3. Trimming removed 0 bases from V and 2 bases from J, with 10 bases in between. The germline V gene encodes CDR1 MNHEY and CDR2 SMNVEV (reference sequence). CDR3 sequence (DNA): TGTGCCAGCAGTTTATCGGCAGGGGTAAACACTGAAGCTTTCTTT. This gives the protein CASSLSAGVNTEAFF.

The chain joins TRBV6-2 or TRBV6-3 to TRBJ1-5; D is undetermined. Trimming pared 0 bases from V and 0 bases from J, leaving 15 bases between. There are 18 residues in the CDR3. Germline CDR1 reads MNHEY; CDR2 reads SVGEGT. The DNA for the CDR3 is TGTGCCAGCAGTTACTCATTGAGGCTTCTATATAGCAATCAGCCCCAGCATTTT. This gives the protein CASSYSLRLLYSNQPQHF.

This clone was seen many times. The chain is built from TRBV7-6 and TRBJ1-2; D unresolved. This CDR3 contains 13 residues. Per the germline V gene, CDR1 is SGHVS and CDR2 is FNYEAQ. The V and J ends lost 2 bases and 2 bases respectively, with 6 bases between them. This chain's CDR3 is CASSLSRNYGYTF. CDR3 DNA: TGTGCCAGCAGCTTATCGCGGAACTATGGCTACACCTTC. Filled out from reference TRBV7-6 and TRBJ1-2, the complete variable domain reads GAGVSQSPRYKVTKRGQDVALRCDPISGHVSLYWYRQALGQGPEFLTYFNYEAQQDKSGLPNDRFSAERPEGSISTLTIQRTEQRDSAMYRCASSLSRNYGYTFGSGTRLTVV.

This CDR3 is CASSLTGIVRNSPLHF. CDR3 in DNA: TGCGCCAGCAGCTTGACAGGGATTGTAAGAAATTCACCCCTCCACTTT. V usage is TRBV5-1 and J usage is TRBJ1-6; TRBD1 might be the D (6 bases). CDR1 SGHRS and CDR2 YFSETQ come from the germline V gene. V dropped 1 base and J dropped 7 bases, with 15 bases sitting between them. This CDR3 is 16 amino acids long.

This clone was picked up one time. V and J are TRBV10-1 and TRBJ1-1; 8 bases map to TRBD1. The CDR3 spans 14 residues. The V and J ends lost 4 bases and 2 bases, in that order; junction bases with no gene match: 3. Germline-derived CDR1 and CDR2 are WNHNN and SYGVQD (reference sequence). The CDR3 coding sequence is TGCGCCAGCAGTGCAGGGGGCGCAAACACTGAAGCTTTCTTT. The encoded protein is CASSAGGANTEAFF.

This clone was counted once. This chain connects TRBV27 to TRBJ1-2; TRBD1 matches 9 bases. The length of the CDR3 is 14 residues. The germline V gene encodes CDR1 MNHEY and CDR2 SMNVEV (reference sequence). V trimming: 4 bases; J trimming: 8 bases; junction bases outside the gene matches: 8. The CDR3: CASSWGQGSWGYTF. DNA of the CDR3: TGTGCCAGCAGTTGGGGACAGGGCTCATGGGGCTACACCTTC.

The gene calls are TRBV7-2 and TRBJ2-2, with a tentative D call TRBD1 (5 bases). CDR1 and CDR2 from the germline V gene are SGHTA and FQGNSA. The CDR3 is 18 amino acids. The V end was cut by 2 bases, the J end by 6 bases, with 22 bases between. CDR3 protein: CASSLLWPEVVRAGELFF. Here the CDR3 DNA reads TGTGCCAGCAGCTTATTGTGGCCCGAGGTAGTCAGGGCCGGGGAGCTGTTTTTT.

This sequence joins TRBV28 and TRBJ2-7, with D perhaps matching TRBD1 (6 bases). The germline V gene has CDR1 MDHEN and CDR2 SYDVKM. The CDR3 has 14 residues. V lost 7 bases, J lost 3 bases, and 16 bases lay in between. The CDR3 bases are TGTGCCAGCACAAACGACAGGAATTACTACGAGCAGTACTTC. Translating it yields CASTNDRNYYEQYF.

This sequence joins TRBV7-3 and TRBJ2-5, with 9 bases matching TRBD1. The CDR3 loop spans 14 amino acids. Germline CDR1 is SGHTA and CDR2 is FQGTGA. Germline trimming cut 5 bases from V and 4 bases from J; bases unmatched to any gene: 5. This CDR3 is CASSPGQGRETQYF. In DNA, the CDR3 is TGTGCCAGCAGCCCAGGACAGGGGAGAGAGACCCAGTACTTC. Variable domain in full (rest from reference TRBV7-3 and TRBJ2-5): GAGVSQTPSNKVTEKGKYVELRCDPISGHTALYWYRQSLGQGPEFLIYFQGTGAADDSGLPNDRFFAVRPEGSVSTLKIQRTERGDSAVYLCASSPGQGRETQYFGPGTRLLVL.

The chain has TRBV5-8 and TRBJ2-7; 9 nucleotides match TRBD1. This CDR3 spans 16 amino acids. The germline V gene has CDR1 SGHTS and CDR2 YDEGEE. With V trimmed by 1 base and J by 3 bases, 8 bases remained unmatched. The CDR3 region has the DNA TGTGCCAGCAGCTTGAATGAAGGGACAGGGAGCTACGAGCAGTACTTC. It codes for CASSLNEGTGSYEQYF.

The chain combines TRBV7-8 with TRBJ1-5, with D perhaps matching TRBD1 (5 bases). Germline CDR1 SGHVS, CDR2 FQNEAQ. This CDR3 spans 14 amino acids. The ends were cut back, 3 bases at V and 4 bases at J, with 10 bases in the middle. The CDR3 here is CASSLGGENQPQHF. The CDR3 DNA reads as TGTGCCAGCAGCTTGGGAGGGGAGAATCAGCCCCAGCATTTT.

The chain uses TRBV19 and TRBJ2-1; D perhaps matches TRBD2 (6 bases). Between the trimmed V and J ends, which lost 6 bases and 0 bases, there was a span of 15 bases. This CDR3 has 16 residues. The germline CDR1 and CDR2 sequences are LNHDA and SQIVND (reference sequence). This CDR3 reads CASRLAGWGSYNEQFF. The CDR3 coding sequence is TGTGCCAGTAGGCTCGCGGGATGGGGCTCCTACAATGAGCAGTTCTTC.

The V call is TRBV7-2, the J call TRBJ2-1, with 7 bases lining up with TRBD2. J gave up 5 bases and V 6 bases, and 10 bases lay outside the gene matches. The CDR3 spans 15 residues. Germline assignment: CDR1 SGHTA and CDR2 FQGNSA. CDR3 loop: CASRWLGRTHNEQFF. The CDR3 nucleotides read TGTGCCAGCAGATGGCTCGGGAGGACACACAATGAGCAGTTCTTC.

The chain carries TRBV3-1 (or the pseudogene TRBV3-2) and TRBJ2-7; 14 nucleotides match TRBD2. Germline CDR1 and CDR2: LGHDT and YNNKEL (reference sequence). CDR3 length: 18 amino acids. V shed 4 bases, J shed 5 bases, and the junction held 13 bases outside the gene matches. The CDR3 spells CASSRLQGRTSGRNEQYF. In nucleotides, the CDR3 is TGTGCCAGCAGCCGCCTACAGGGTCGGACTAGCGGGAGGAACGAGCAGTACTTC.

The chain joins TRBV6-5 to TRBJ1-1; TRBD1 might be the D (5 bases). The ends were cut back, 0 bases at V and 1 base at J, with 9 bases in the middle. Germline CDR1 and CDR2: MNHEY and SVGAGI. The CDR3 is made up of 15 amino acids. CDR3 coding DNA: TGTGCCAGCAGTTACTCTATGCAGGGGAACACTGAAGCTTTCTTT. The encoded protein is CASSYSMQGNTEAFF.

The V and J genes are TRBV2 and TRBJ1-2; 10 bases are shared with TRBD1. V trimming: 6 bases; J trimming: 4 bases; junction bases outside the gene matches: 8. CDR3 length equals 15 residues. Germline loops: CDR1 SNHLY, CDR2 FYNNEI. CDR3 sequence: CASRDTTGGFYGYTF. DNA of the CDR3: TGTGCCAGCAGAGATACGACAGGGGGCTTCTATGGCTACACCTTC.

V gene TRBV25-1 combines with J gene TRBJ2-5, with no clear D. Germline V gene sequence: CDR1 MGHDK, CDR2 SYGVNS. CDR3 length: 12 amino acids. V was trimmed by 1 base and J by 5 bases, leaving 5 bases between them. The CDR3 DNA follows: TGTGCCAGCAGTGAATTTCCGGAGACCCAGTACTTC. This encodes CASSEFPETQYF. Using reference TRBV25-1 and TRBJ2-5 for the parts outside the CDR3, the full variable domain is EADIYQTPRYLVIGTGKKITLECSQTMGHDKMYWYQQDPGMELHLIHYSYGVNSTEKGDLSSESTVSRIRTEHFPLTLESARPSHTSQYLCASSEFPETQYFGPGTRLLVL.

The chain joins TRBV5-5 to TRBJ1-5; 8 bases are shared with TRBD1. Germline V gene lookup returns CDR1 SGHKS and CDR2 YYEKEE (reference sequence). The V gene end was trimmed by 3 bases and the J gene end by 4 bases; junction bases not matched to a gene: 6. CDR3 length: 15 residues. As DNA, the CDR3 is TGTGCCAGCAGCTCGACAGGGGCCTATAATCAGCCCCAGCATTTT. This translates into CASSSTGAYNQPQHF.

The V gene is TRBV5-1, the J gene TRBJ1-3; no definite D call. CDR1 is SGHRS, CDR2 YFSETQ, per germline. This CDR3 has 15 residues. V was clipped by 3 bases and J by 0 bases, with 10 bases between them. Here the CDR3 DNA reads TGCGCCAGCAGCTCGGACGGACTCTCTGGAAACACCATATATTTT. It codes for CASSSDGLSGNTIYF.